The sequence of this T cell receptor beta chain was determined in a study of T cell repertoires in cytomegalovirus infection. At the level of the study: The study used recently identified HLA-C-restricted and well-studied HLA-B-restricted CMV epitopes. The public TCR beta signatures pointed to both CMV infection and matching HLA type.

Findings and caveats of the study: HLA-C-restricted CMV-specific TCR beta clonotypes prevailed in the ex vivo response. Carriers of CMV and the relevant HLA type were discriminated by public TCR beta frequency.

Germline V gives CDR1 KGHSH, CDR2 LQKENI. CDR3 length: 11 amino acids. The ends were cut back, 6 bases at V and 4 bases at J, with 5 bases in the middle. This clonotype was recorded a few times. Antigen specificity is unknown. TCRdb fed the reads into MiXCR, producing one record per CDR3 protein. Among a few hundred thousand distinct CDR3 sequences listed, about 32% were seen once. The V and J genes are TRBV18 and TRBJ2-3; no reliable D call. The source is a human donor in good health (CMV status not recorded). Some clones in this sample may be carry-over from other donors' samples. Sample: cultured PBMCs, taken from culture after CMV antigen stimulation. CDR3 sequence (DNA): TGTGCCAGCTCCCAACCAGATACGCAGTATTTT. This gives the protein CASSQPDTQYF. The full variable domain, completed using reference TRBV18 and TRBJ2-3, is NAGVMQNPRHLVRRRGQEARLRCSPMKGHSHVYWYRQLPEEGLKFMVYLQKENIIDESGMPKERFSAEFPKEGPSILRIQQVVRGDSAAYFCASSQPDTQYFGPGTRLTVL.